This T cell receptor beta chain was found in a study of regulatory T cells in long-lasting Graves disease. General study points: Persistent disease showed a preference for TRBV28, TRBJ1-2 and TRBJ2-5.

Germline-derived CDR1 and CDR2 are MNHEY and SMNVEV (reference sequence). The CDR3 is made up of 13 amino acids. Stated time point: newly diagnosed GD, antithyroid drugs for less than 3 months. The TCR library was made from RNA extracted from PBMCs. This clonotype was detected only once. The target antigen is unknown. A much larger clone lies a single base off, so this may be a read error. Through Arm-PCR of CDR3 regions and iRepertoire HTBI primers, TCR beta libraries were built. TCRdb independently ran MiXCR on the multiplex PCR reads; one entry per CDR3 protein. The table includes roughly 510,000 distinct CDR3 sequences, about 16% detected once. A further study also used this sample, focusing on T cells in Graves' hyperthyroidism and ophthalmopathy. In that study: Carried out on the TCR CDR3, a first-round RT-PCR used the HTBI primer set.

The chain is built from TRBV27 and TRBJ1-5; D remains ambiguous. This sequence originates from a man between 18 and 35 years old with Graves disease. Here the sequenced sample was peripheral blood mononuclear cells (PBMCs), taken at new diagnosis, from a patient treated with antithyroid drugs. CDR3 residues: CVSSFEGFLPQHF. CDR3 DNA: TGTGTCAGCAGTTTCGAGGGTTTTCTGCCCCAGCATTTT.